The 20 T cell receptor beta chains given below trace back to one sample, sequenced in a study of OX40 agonist ivuxolimab in advanced cancers. Sequencing used immunoSEQ multiplex PCR; TCRdb keeps in-frame clones, though not all of them. The sample lists fewer than 65,000 clones, roughly 89% occurring once. Material: CD4+ or CD8+ T cells sorted from blood, obtained in a trial of the OX40 agonist ivuxolimab. The receptor source for this set is an adult with an advanced solid tumor such as melanoma, head and neck, liver or kidney cancer.

This clone has a single count. The J gene is TRBJ2-5, the V gene TRBV6-6, with 9 bases that match TRBD2. V shed 7 bases, J shed 11 bases, and the junction held 14 bases outside the gene matches. The CDR3 length is 14 residues. CDR1 and CDR2 from the germline V gene are MNHNY and SVGAGI (reference sequence). CDR3: CASTTRREGDEQYF. The CDR3 nucleotides read TGTGCCAGCACCACGAGGCGGGAGGGGGATGAGCAGTACTTC.

This rearrangement joins TRBV15 to TRBJ2-7, with D possibly TRBD2 on 5 matching bases. V lost 0 bases and J lost 4, with 13 bases in between. Germline CDR1 and CDR2: LNHNV and YYDKDF (reference sequence). The CDR3 extends over 15 amino acids. The CDR3 DNA reads as TGTGCCACCAGCAGAGATAGTGGGATAGCGTACGAGCAGTACTTC. Translation gives CATSRDSGIAYEQYF.

The rearrangement links TRBV18 to TRBJ2-7; D not certain. Trimming took 5 bases from V and 1 from J, leaving 15 bases between them. Germline V gene sequence: CDR1 KGHSH, CDR2 LQKENI. CDR3 length: 15 residues. Here the CDR3 DNA reads TGTGCCAGCTCATACAGCTTACAAGATTCCTACGAGCAGTACTTC. Translated: CASSYSLQDSYEQYF.

The chain employs TRBV19 and TRBJ1-1; D is unresolved. This CDR3 contains 15 residues. Germline-derived CDR1 and CDR2 are LNHDA and SQIVND (reference sequence). The CDR3 DNA sequence: TGTGTCGCGAGACGACTCTACGATGGCGGCACTGAAGCTTTCTTT. This gives the protein CVARRLYDGGTEAFF.

V gene TRBV2 combines with J gene TRBJ2-7; TRBD1 matches 7 bases. The CDR3 sequence is 14 residues long. The ends lost 5 bases at V and 2 bases at J; junction bases unmatched: 6. Germline CDR1 reads SNHLY; CDR2 reads FYNNEI. The CDR3 protein is CASSRWDSPYEQYF. CDR3 coding DNA: TGTGCCAGCAGTCGTTGGGACAGTCCCTACGAGCAGTACTTC.

This clone was observed once. The chain couples TRBV5-1 to TRBJ1-2, with a possible D match to TRBD1 (6 bases). The length of the CDR3 is 13 residues. V was cut by 2 bases and J by 6 bases, with 11 bases left in between. Germline loops: CDR1 SGHRS, CDR2 YFSETQ. Written as DNA, the CDR3 is TGCGCCAGCAGCTTCTCAGGGGTGGATGGCTACACCTTC. Translated: CASSFSGVDGYTF.

The chain recombines TRBV19 with TRBJ2-1; D not certain. Germline assignment: CDR1 LNHDA and CDR2 SQIVND (reference sequence). The V end was cut by 3 bases, the J end by 3 bases, with 3 bases between. This CDR3 has 12 amino acids. DNA of the CDR3: TGTGCCAGTAGTATGATCTACAATGAGCAGTTCTTC. It encodes CASSMIYNEQFF.

This chain links TRBV6-1 with TRBJ1-1; TRBD1 aligns across 8 bases. V was pared by 3 bases and J by 11 bases, with 14 bases of the junction left unmatched. CDR1 and CDR2 (germline): MNHNS, SASEGT. The CDR3 loop spans 15 amino acids. The CDR3 bases are TGTGCCAGCAGTGACCTCGGACAGGGTGGTTGGAAGGCTTTCTTT. This encodes CASSDLGQGGWKAFF.

This chain uses TRBV11-3 with TRBJ2-1, with 11 bases aligning to TRBD1. Per the germline V gene, CDR1 is SGHNT and CDR2 is YENEEA. V dropped 6 bases and J dropped 8; count of bases not matched to a gene: 6. This CDR3 is built from 14 residues. CDR3 sequence (DNA): TGTGCCAGCAGTCCGGGACAGGGGGGAGATGAGCAGTTCTTC. The encoded protein is CASSPGQGGDEQFF.

This rearrangement joins TRBV2 to TRBJ2-2; TRBD2 matches at 10 bases. With V trimmed by 6 bases and J by 5 bases, 6 bases remained unmatched. Germline V gene lookup returns CDR1 SNHLY and CDR2 FYNNEI. The length of the CDR3 is 15 residues. The CDR3 sequence: CASRKPAGGTGELFF. The DNA for the CDR3 is TGTGCCAGCAGGAAGCCAGCGGGAGGGACCGGGGAGCTGTTTTTT.

This chain connects TRBV5-1 to TRBJ2-1; D ambiguous. V lost 0 bases, J lost 7 bases, and 8 bases lay in between. Germline V gene data show CDR1 as SGHRS and CDR2 as YFSETQ. This CDR3 is built from 13 residues. The CDR3: CASSLVVGNEQFF. The CDR3 coding sequence is TGCGCCAGCAGCTTGGTTGTGGGGAATGAGCAGTTCTTC.

This chain uses TRBV11-1 with TRBJ1-1; D is unresolved. Germline V gene data show CDR1 as SGHAT and CDR2 as FQDESV (reference sequence). This CDR3 comprises 15 residues. V lost 4 bases and J lost 6, with 18 bases in between. The CDR3 sequence: CASSSKSVTSAEAFF. Here the CDR3 DNA reads TGTGCCAGCAGCTCGAAAAGCGTTACCTCGGCTGAAGCTTTCTTT. The full variable domain, with the rest looked up from reference TRBV11-1 and TRBJ1-1, is EAEVAQSPRYKITEKSQAVAFWCDPISGHATLYWYRQILGQGPELLVQFQDESVVDDSQLPKDRFSAERLKGVDSTLKIQPAELGDSAMYLCASSSKSVTSAEAFFGQGTRLTVV.

The genes are TRBV5-1 and TRBJ1-6; D ambiguous. Trimming removed 7 bases from V and 7 bases from J, with 12 bases in between. The CDR3 runs to 13 residues. The germline CDR1 and CDR2 sequences are SGHRS and YFSETQ. CDR3 sequence: CASHVQFNSPLHF. The CDR3 bases are TGCGCCAGCCATGTGCAGTTCAATTCACCCCTCCACTTT. Full variable domain (remainder filled in from reference TRBV5-1 and TRBJ1-6): KAGVTQTPRYLIKTRGQQVTLSCSPISGHRSVSWYQQTPGQGLQFLFEYFSETQRNKGNFPGRFSGRQFSNSRSEMNVSTLELGDSALYLCASHVQFNSPLHFGNGTRLTVT.

J is TRBJ1-1 and V is TRBV10-3; D gene uncertain. The CDR3 covers 12 residues. V shed 6 bases and J shed 2 bases, with 7 bases lying between them. Germline V lookup: CDR1 ENHRY, CDR2 SYGVKD. The CDR3 bases are TGTGCCATCAGCGACGGTAACACTGAAGCTTTCTTT. It is translated as CAISDGNTEAFF.

This chain links TRBV13 with TRBJ2-5; 9 nucleotides align to TRBD2. Germline trimming cut 0 bases from V and 7 bases from J; bases unmatched to any gene: 12. The CDR3 has 17 residues. Germline assignment: CDR1 PRHDT and CDR2 FYEKMQ (reference sequence). CDR3 DNA: TGTGCCAGCAGCTTAGGGAGGGCTAGCGGGACCCCCCGGACCCAGTACTTC. Encoded protein: CASSLGRASGTPRTQYF.

This chain joins TRBV6-5 and TRBJ2-1; tentatively, D is TRBD2 (6 bases). The CDR3 is 15 amino acids. Germline V gene sequence: CDR1 MNHEY, CDR2 SVGAGI. The V gene lost 6 bases and the J gene lost 1 base, with 13 bases spanning the gap. The CDR3 loop reads CASRKTRTSYNEQFF. In nucleotides, the CDR3 is TGTGCCAGCAGGAAGACTAGGACGTCCTACAATGAGCAGTTCTTC.

Concerning this clone itself: The sample carries other DNA sequences with the same CDR3. J is TRBJ2-7 and V is TRBV2; D may be TRBD2 (5 bases). Trimming pared 5 bases from V and 1 base from J, leaving 6 bases between. Germline loops: CDR1 SNHLY, CDR2 FYNNEI. This CDR3 spans 12 amino acids. Here the CDR3 reads CASSRGSYEQYF. As DNA, the CDR3 is TGTGCCAGCAGTCGGGGTTCCTACGAGCAGTACTTC. Supplemented by reference TRBV2 and TRBJ2-7, the full variable domain reads EPEVTQTPSHQVTQMGQEVILRCVPISNHLYFYWYRQILGQKVEFLVSFYNNEISEKSEIFDDQFSVERPDGSNFTLKIRSTKLEDSAMYFCASSRGSYEQYFGPGTRLTVT.

The chain couples TRBV11-2 to TRBJ2-4; tentatively, D is TRBD1 (5 bases). Trimming took off 3 bases at V and 0 bases at J, with 9 bases between the two ends. The germline CDR1 and CDR2 sequences are SGHAT and FQNNGV. The CDR3 is 15 residues long. The CDR3 sequence: CASSFGHEAKNIQYF. As DNA, the CDR3 is TGTGCCAGCAGCTTTGGACATGAAGCCAAAAACATTCAGTACTTC. Complete variable domain (other parts from reference TRBV11-2 and TRBJ2-4): EAGVAQSPRYKIIEKRQSVAFWCNPISGHATLYWYQQILGQGPKLLIQFQNNGVVDDSQLPKDRFSAERLKGVDSTLKIQPAKLEDSAVYLCASSFGHEAKNIQYFGAGTRLSVL.

V is TRBV19 and J is TRBJ1-2; the D gene is possibly TRBD1 (6 bases). The CDR3 covers 15 residues. Trimming took off 6 bases at V and 1 base at J, with 15 bases between the two ends. From germline, CDR1 is LNHDA and CDR2 SQIVND (reference sequence). The CDR3 spells CASSSPGGLNYGYTF. The CDR3 DNA is TGTGCCAGTAGCTCCCCGGGGGGGCTTAACTATGGCTACACCTTC.

The rearrangement uses TRBV6-1 and TRBJ1-2; TRBD1 is a possible D gene (6 bases). Deletions cut 0 bases from V and 4 bases from J, with 12 bases between. CDR1 and CDR2 from the germline V gene are MNHNS and SASEGT. The CDR3 runs 15 residues. The CDR3 protein is CASSEAGTGIYGYTF. CDR3 in DNA: TGTGCCAGCAGTGAAGCGGGTACAGGGATCTATGGCTACACCTTC.